The T cell receptor beta chain described here comes from a study of T cells after posttransplantation cyclophosphamide. Study-wide findings and caveats: Tissue-infiltrating T cells from skin or gut overlapped little with blood T cells. Donor CD8+ memory clones often dominated recipient blood repertoires at later times. After PTCy, TRB diversity resembled that of CNI/methotrexate controls.

Sequenced by immunoSEQ multiplex PCR; TCRdb stores in-frame clones only, minus some. The sample contains tens of thousands of clones, none of them singletons. In this sample, this clone turned up many times. The antigen remains undetermined. Source material: PBMCs. This sequence was found in a man in his forties in good health, CMV-negative, and a related stem cell transplant donor.

In DNA, the CDR3 is TGCGCCAGCAGCGCCATAAGCGGAAGCTCCTACGAGCAGTACTTC. Amino acids: CASSAISGSSYEQYF. The gene calls are TRBV5-1 and TRBJ2-7; tentatively, D is TRBD2 (5 bases). The germline gives CDR1 SGHRS, CDR2 YFSETQ. The germline V and J ends were trimmed by 4 bases and 0 bases, with 14 bases remaining between them. The CDR3 consists of 15 residues.